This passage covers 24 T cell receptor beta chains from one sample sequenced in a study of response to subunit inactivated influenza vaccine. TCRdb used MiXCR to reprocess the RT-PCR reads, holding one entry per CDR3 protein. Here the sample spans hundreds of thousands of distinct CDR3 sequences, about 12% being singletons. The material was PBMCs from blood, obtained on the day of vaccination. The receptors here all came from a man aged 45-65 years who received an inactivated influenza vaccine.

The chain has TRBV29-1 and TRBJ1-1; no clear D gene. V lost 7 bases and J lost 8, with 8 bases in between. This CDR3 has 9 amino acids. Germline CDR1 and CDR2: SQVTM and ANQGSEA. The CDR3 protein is CSGGSEAFF. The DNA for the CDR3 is TGCAGCGGTGGGTCGGAAGCTTTCTTT.

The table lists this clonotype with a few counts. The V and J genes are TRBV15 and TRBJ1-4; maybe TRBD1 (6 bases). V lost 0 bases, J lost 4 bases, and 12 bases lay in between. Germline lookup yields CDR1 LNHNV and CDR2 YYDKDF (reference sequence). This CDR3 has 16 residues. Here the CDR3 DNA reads TGTGCCACCAGCAGAGAGGGGGGGCGGAATAATGAAAAACTGTTTTTT. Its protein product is CATSREGGRNNEKLFF.

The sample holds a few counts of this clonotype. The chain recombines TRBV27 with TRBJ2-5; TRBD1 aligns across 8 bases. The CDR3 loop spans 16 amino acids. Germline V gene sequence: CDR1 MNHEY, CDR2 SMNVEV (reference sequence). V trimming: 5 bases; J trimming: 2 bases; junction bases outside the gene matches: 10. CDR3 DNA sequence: TGTGCCAGCAGTCCTCGTCAGGGGGCACCTCAAGAGACCCAGTACTTC. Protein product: CASSPRQGAPQETQYF.

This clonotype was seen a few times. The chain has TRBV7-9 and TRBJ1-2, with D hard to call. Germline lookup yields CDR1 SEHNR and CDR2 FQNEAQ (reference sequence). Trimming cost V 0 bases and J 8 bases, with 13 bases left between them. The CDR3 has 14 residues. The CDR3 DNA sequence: TGTGCCAGCAGCTTAGCGGCTGTTGAGGGAGGCTACACCTTC. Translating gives CASSLAAVEGGYTF.

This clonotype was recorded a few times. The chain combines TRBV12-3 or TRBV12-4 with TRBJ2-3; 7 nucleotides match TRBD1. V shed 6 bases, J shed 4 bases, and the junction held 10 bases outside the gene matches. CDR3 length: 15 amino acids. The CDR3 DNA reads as TGTGCCAGCAGCAACAGGGGATCCAGCGCAGATACGCAGTATTTT. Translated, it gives CASSNRGSSADTQYF.

Here the CDR3 reads CASRDGARKNEQYF. Written as DNA, the CDR3 is TGCGCCAGCAGGGACGGTGCGCGAAAAAACGAGCAGTACTTC. The J gene is TRBJ2-7, the V gene TRBV5-1; no firm D call. This CDR3 has 14 residues. Germline V gene lookup returns CDR1 SGHRS and CDR2 YFSETQ. Trimming took off 5 bases at V and 5 bases at J, with 17 bases between the two ends.

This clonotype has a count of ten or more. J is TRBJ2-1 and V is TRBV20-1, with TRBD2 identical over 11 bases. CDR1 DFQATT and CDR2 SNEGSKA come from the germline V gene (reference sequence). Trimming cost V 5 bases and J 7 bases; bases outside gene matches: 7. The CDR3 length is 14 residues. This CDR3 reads CSAYTSGRVNEQFF. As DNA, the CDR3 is TGCAGTGCTTACACTAGCGGGAGAGTTAATGAGCAGTTCTTC.

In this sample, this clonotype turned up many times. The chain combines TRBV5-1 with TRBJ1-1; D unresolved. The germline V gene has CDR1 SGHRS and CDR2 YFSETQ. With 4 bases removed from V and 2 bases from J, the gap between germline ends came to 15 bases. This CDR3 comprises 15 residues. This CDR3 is CASSPQDGVNTEAFF. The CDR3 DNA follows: TGCGCCAGCAGCCCCCAAGACGGAGTAAACACTGAAGCTTTCTTT.

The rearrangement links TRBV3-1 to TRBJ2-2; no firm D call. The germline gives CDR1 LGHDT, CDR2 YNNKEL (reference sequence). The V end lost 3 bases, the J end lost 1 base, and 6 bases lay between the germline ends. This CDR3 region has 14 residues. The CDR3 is CASSQIQNTGELFF. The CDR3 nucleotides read TGTGCCAGCAGCCAGATTCAGAACACCGGGGAGCTGTTTTTT.

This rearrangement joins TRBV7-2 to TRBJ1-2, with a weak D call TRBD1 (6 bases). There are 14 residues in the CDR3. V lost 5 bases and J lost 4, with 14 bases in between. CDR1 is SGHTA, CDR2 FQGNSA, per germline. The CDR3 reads CASSVPGAGYGYTF. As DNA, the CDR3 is TGTGCCAGCAGCGTACCAGGGGCAGGCTATGGCTACACCTTC.

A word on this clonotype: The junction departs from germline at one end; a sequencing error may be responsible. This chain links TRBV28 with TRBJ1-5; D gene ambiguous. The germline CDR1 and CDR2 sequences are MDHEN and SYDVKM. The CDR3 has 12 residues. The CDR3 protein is CASNLLNQPQHF. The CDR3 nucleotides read TGTGCCAGCAATTTACTCAATCAGCCCCAGCATTTT. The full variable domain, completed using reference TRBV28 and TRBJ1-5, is DVKVTQSSRYLVKRTGEKVFLECVQDMDHENMFWYRQDPGLGLRLIYFSYDVKMKEKGDIPEGYSVSREKKERFSLILESASTNQTSMYLCASNLLNQPQHFGDGTRLSIL.

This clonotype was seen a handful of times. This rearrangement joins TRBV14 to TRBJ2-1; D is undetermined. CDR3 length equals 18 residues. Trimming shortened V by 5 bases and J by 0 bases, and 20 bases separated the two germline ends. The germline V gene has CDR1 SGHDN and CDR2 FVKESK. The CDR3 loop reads CASSSKIGRRSSYNEQFF. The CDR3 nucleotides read TGTGCCAGCAGCTCCAAGATAGGGCGGCGTAGCTCCTACAATGAGCAGTTCTTC.

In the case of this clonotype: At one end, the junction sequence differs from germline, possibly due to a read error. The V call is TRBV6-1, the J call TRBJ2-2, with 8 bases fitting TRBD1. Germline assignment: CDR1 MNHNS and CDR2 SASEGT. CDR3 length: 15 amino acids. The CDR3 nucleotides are TGTGCCAGCAGCTTGACAGGGGCGAACACCGGGGAGCTGGTTTTT. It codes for CASSLTGANTGELVF.

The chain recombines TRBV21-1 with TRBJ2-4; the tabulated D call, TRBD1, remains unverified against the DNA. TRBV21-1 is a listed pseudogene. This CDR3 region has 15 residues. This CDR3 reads CASGTGELAKNIQYF. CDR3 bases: TGTGCCAGCGGGACAGGGGAATTAGCCAAAAACATTCAGTACTTC.

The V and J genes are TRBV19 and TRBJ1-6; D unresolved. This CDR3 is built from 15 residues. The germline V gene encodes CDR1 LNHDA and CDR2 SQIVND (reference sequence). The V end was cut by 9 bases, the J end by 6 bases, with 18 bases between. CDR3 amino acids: CASPRRLGCNSPLHF. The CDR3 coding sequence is TGTGCCAGCCCGCGCAGGTTAGGCTGTAATTCACCCCTCCACTTT.

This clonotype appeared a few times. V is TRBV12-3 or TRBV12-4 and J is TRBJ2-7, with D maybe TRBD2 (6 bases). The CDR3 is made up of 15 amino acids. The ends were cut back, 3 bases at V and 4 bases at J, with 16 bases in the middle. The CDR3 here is CASSLVSWGDYEQYF. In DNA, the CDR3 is TGTGCCAGCAGTTTGGTATCATGGGGGGATTACGAGCAGTACTTC.

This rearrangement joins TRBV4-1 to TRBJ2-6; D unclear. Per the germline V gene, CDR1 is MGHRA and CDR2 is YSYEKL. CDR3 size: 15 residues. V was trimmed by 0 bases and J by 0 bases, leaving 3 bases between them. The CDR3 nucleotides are TGCGCCAGCAGCCAAGAAGTCTCTGGGGCCAACGTCCTGACTTTC. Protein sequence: CASSQEVSGANVLTF.

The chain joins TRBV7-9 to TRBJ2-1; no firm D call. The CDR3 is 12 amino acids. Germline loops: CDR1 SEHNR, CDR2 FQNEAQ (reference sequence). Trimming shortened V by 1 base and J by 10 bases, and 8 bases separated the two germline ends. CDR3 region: CASSLGSWEQFF. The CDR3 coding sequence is TGTGCCAGCAGCTTAGGATCGTGGGAGCAGTTCTTC. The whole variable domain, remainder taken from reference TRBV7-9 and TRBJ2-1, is DTGVSQNPRHKITKRGQNVTFRCDPISEHNRLYWYRQTLGQGPEFLTYFQNEAQLEKSRLLSDRFSAERPKGSFSTLEIQRTEQGDSAMYLCASSLGSWEQFFGPGTRLTVL.

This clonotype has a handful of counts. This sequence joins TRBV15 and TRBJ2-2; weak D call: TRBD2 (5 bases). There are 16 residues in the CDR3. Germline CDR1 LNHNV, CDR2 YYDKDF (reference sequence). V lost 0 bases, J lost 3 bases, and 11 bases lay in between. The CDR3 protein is CATSRDRGSDTGELFF. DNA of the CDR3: TGTGCCACCAGCAGAGATCGGGGTTCGGACACCGGGGAGCTGTTTTTT.

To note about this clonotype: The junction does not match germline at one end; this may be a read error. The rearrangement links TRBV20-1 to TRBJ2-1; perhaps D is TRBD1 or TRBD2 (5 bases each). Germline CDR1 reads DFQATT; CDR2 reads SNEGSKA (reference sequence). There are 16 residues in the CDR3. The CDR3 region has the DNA TGCAGTGCTAGAGCACCCCTCGCCTATCGGGACGGATTTTTCAACTTC. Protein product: CSARAPLAYRDGFFNF.

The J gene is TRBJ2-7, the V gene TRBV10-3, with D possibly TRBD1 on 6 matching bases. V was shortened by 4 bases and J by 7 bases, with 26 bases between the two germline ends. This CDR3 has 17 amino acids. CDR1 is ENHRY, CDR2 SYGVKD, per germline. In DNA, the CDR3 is TGTGCCATCAGTGGAGTACAAGGGGGAGCGAGATTACGAGAGCAGTACTTC. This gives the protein CAISGVQGGARLREQYF.

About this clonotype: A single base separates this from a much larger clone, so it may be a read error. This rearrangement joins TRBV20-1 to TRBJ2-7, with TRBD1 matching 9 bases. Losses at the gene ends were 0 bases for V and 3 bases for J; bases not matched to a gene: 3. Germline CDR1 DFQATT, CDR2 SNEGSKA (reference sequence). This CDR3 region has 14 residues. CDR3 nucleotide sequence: TGCAGTGCTAGAGACCGGGACAGGGACTACGAGCAGTACTTC. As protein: CSARDRDRDYEQYF.

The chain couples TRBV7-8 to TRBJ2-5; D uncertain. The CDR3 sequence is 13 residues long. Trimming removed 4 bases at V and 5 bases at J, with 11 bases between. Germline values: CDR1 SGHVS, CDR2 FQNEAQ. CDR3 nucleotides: TGTGCCAGCAGCTCCCTCCCGGCGGAGACCCAGTACTTC. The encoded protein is CASSSLPAETQYF. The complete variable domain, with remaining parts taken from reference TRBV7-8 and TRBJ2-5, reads GAGVSQSPRYKVAKRGQDVALRCDPISGHVSLFWYQQALGQGPEFLTYFQNEAQLDKSGLPSDRFFAERPEGSVSTLKIQRTQQEDSAVYLCASSSLPAETQYFGPGTRLLVL.

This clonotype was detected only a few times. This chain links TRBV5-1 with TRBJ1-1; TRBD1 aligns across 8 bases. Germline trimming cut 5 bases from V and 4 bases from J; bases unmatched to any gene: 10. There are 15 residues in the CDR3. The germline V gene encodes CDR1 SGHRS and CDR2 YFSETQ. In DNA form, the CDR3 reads TGCGCCAGCAGGAGACAGGGGAATAAGCGCACTGAAGCTTTCTTT. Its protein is CASRRQGNKRTEAFF.